These 25 T cell receptor beta chains share one sample of origin, sequenced in a study of blood T cell repertoires in COVID-19. Some clones are missing from TCRdb's copy, which holds only in-frame ones; the method was immunoSEQ multiplex PCR. The data contain 85,000 to 130,000 clones, about four fifths of them singletons. Sample: peripheral blood. These receptors came from a man aged 60-69 years with acute or convalescent COVID-19.

V gene TRBV20-1 combines with J gene TRBJ2-7, with TRBD1 as a possible D gene (6 bases). The V and J ends lost 5 bases and 5 bases respectively, with 10 bases between them. This CDR3 contains 11 residues. Germline values: CDR1 DFQATT, CDR2 SNEGSKA (reference sequence). Here the CDR3 DNA reads TGCAGTGCTGGGGGCAGGAACGAGCAGTACTTC. Protein product: CSAGGRNEQYF.

This clone showed up just a few times. The chain uses TRBV10-3 and TRBJ1-1; D unclear. CDR1 is ENHRY and CDR2 is SYGVKD in the germline V gene. This CDR3 spans 15 amino acids. Trimming cost V 0 bases and J 4 bases, with 12 bases left between them. As DNA, the CDR3 is TGTGCCATCAGTGAGTCGCTGGGTGGGAGCACTGAAGCTTTCTTT. Translated, it gives CAISESLGGSTEAFF.

The chain links TRBV11-2 to TRBJ2-5, with D possibly TRBD2 on 5 matching bases. CDR3 length: 14 amino acids. Germline lookup yields CDR1 SGHAT and CDR2 FQNNGV. Trimming took off 3 bases at V and 5 bases at J, with 13 bases between the two ends. CDR3 bases: TGTGCCAGCAGCTTCCCCCCGACGGGGGAGACCCAGTACTTC. It translates to CASSFPPTGETQYF.

This chain joins TRBV7-2 and TRBJ1-4; possible D gene TRBD1, 5 bases. This CDR3 region has 14 residues. Germline V gene sequence: CDR1 SGHTA, CDR2 FQGNSA. V was pared by 7 bases and J by 11 bases, with 20 bases between. CDR3 region: CASNPGGVMGKLFF. For the CDR3, the DNA is TGTGCCAGCAACCCGGGAGGGGTAATGGGCAAACTGTTTTTT.

The CDR3 region is CASSVSNGVGGKNIQYF. For the CDR3, the DNA is TGTGCCAGCAGCGTGTCGAACGGGGTCGGGGGCAAAAACATTCAGTACTTC. The chain uses TRBV5-8 and TRBJ2-4; tentative D call: TRBD2 (6 bases). The germline gives CDR1 SGHTS, CDR2 YDEGEE. The CDR3 runs to 17 residues. Between the trimmed V and J ends, which lost 4 bases and 3 bases, there was a span of 20 bases. The whole variable domain, filled in from reference TRBV5-8 and TRBJ2-4, reads EAGVTQSPTHLIKTRGQQATLRCSPISGHTSVYWYQQALGLGLQFLLWYDEGEERNRGNFPPRFSGRQFPNYSSELNVNALELEDSALYLCASSVSNGVGGKNIQYFGAGTRLSVL.

The chain links TRBV19 to TRBJ1-1, with D possibly TRBD1 on 6 matching bases. The CDR3 loop spans 13 amino acids. V was pared by 4 bases and J by 9 bases, with 15 bases between. Germline CDR1 LNHDA, CDR2 SQIVND (reference sequence). Written as DNA, the CDR3 is TGTGCCAGTAGTAACAGACCAACAGGGAAAGCTTTCTTT. Translating gives CASSNRPTGKAFF. Together with reference TRBV19 and TRBJ1-1, the CDR3 gives the full variable domain: DGGITQSPKYLFRKEGQNVTLSCEQNLNHDAMYWYRQDPGQGLRLIYYSQIVNDFQKGDIAEGYSVSREKKESFPLTVTSAQKNPTAFYLCASSNRPTGKAFFGQGTRLTVV.

The chain is built from TRBV5-8 and TRBJ1-2; 8 bases align to TRBD1. The CDR3 is 14 amino acids. The germline V gene has CDR1 SGHTS and CDR2 YDEGEE. V shed 3 bases, J shed 4 bases, and the junction held 5 bases outside the gene matches. CDR3 loop: CASSSQTGGYGYTF. In nucleotides, the CDR3 is TGTGCCAGCAGCTCCCAAACAGGGGGCTATGGCTACACCTTC.

This clone was seen a few times. The chain combines TRBV28 with TRBJ1-2, with a possible D match to TRBD1 (6 bases). V was pared by 5 bases and J by 5 bases, with 12 bases between. Germline-derived CDR1 and CDR2 are MDHEN and SYDVKM. The CDR3 length is 13 residues. CDR3: CASSVGQHYGYTF. The CDR3, as DNA: TGTGCCAGCAGTGTAGGACAGCATTATGGCTACACCTTC.

This chain joins TRBV19 and TRBJ1-5; a possible D gene is TRBD1 (5 bases). The germline V gene has CDR1 LNHDA and CDR2 SQIVND (reference sequence). V was pared by 5 bases and J by 5 bases, with 19 bases between. The CDR3 sequence is 16 residues long. The CDR3: CASSSTWKGWDQPQHF. CDR3 in DNA: TGTGCCAGTAGTTCGACGTGGAAGGGGTGGGATCAGCCCCAGCATTTT.

This clone has only one observation. The chain joins TRBV6-5 to TRBJ2-3, with D possibly matching TRBD2 (5 bases). The germline CDR1 and CDR2 sequences are MNHEY and SVGAGI. The V end lost 6 bases, the J end lost 4 bases, and 11 bases lay between the germline ends. This CDR3 spans 13 amino acids. The CDR3 sequence is CASSKTRADTQYF. The CDR3 DNA reads as TGTGCCAGCAGCAAAACTAGGGCAGATACGCAGTATTTT.

For this clone: The same CDR3 also results from other DNA sequences found in this sample. The rearrangement uses TRBV18 and TRBJ2-5, with 7 bases aligning to TRBD1. The germline gives CDR1 KGHSH, CDR2 LQKENI. With V trimmed by 3 bases and J by 2 bases, 0 bases remained unmatched. This CDR3 contains 13 residues. The CDR3 loop reads CASSPDRQETQYF. CDR3 in DNA: TGTGCCAGCTCACCGGACAGGCAAGAGACCCAGTACTTC.

The chain carries TRBV27 and TRBJ2-7; D perhaps matches TRBD2 (5 bases). V lost 6 bases to trimming and J lost 2 bases, with 11 bases between them. CDR3 size: 13 residues. Germline V CDR1 and CDR2: MNHEY, SMNVEV (reference sequence). As DNA, the CDR3 is TGTGCCAGCAGACCCCTGGGAGCCTACGAGCAGTACTTC. Amino acid sequence: CASRPLGAYEQYF.

This chain joins TRBV6-6 and TRBJ2-2, with D possibly TRBD1 on 6 matching bases. CDR1 is MNHNY, CDR2 SVGAGI, per germline (reference sequence). The CDR3 extends over 13 amino acids. V gave up 10 bases and J gave up 6 bases, with 15 bases separating them. This CDR3 reads CATYRAPSGELFF. CDR3 DNA: TGTGCCACTTACAGGGCTCCATCCGGGGAGCTGTTTTTT.

The rearrangement joins TRBV11-2 to TRBJ1-1; possible D gene TRBD1, 6 bases. V shed 5 bases and J shed 1 base, with 8 bases lying between them. The CDR3 has 13 residues. CDR1 and CDR2 from the germline V gene are SGHAT and FQNNGV. The chain's CDR3 is CASSTRGNTEAFF. CDR3 DNA: TGTGCCAGCAGCACCAGGGGGAACACTGAAGCTTTCTTT.

The chain employs TRBV7-2 and TRBJ1-2; 9 nucleotides align to TRBD1. The CDR3 runs 13 residues. V was pared by 3 bases and J by 8 bases, with 4 bases of the junction left unmatched. Germline V gene lookup returns CDR1 SGHTA and CDR2 FQGNSA. The CDR3 DNA sequence: TGTGCCAGCAGCTTCCGGGACAGGGACGGCTACACCTTC. This codes for CASSFRDRDGYTF. The full variable domain, in which reference TRBV7-2 and TRBJ1-2 provide the parts outside the CDR3, is GAGVSQSPSNKVTEKGKDVELRCDPISGHTALYWYRQSLGQGLEFLIYFQGNSAPDKSGLPSDRFSAERTGGSVSTLTIQRTQQEDSAVYLCASSFRDRDGYTFGSGTRLTVV.

This CDR3 is CASSLYGTGSTDTQYF. The CDR3 DNA reads TGTGCCAGCTCACTGTACGGGACAGGGAGCACAGATACGCAGTATTTT. The chain couples TRBV18 to TRBJ2-3; 9 bases fit TRBD1. Germline CDR1 KGHSH, CDR2 LQKENI. This CDR3 spans 16 amino acids. With V trimmed by 4 bases and J by 0 bases, 5 bases remained unmatched.

The rearrangement joins TRBV6-4 to TRBJ2-1, with 11 bases matching TRBD2. The V gene end was trimmed by 3 bases and the J gene end by 10 bases; junction bases not matched to a gene: 8. CDR3 size: 15 residues. In germline, CDR1 is MRHNA, CDR2 SNTAGT. CDR3 in amino acids: CASSEGSGRAMEQFF. In DNA form, the CDR3 reads TGTGCCAGCAGTGAGGGTAGCGGGAGGGCTATGGAGCAGTTCTTC.

This clone came up once. The chain uses TRBV11-3 and TRBJ2-1; D is unclear. Trimming pared 0 bases from V and 7 bases from J, leaving 7 bases between. Germline CDR1 reads SGHNT; CDR2 reads YENEEA. The CDR3 runs to 13 residues. The CDR3 sequence: CASSLDLGNEQFF. In DNA form, the CDR3 reads TGTGCCAGCAGCTTAGATCTCGGGAATGAGCAGTTCTTC.

V is TRBV6-5 and J is TRBJ2-7, with D uncertain. The CDR3 has 14 amino acids. Deletions cut 0 bases from V and 4 bases from J, with 10 bases between. The V gene's germline CDR1 is MNHEY and CDR2 SVGAGI. The CDR3 loop is CASSYSARQYEQYF. In nucleotides, the CDR3 is TGTGCCAGCAGTTACTCAGCACGACAATACGAGCAGTACTTC.

This clone appeared a few times. The rearrangement joins TRBV28 to TRBJ2-1; no clear D. CDR1 is MDHEN, CDR2 SYDVKM, per germline. CDR3 size: 13 residues. Trimming took 5 bases from V and 6 from J, leaving 11 bases between them. In nucleotides, the CDR3 is TGTGCCAGCAGTCCCCACAGTATCAATGAGCAGTTCTTC. Its protein product is CASSPHSINEQFF.

The chain carries TRBV28 and TRBJ1-1; 7 bases are shared with TRBD1. The CDR3 length is 14 residues. Germline V gene sequence: CDR1 MDHEN, CDR2 SYDVKM. V lost 1 base, J lost 11 bases, and 10 bases stayed unmatched. Written as DNA, the CDR3 is TGTGCCAGCAGTTTATACAGGGGAATAAAAAGTGCTTTCTTT. Its protein product is CASSLYRGIKSAFF.

V and J are TRBV5-1 and TRBJ2-5; 8 nucleotides match TRBD1. The CDR3 has 15 residues. V gave up 0 bases and J gave up 4 bases; unmatched junction bases: 5. The germline V gene encodes CDR1 SGHRS and CDR2 YFSETQ. The chain's CDR3 is CASSLARDRGETQYF. CDR3 nucleotide sequence: TGCGCCAGCAGCTTGGCGCGAGACAGGGGAGAGACCCAGTACTTC.

The V call is TRBV5-6, the J call TRBJ2-3; 9 bases agree with TRBD1. The CDR3 runs to 15 residues. V shed 2 bases, J shed 3 bases, and the junction held 4 bases outside the gene matches. Germline V gene data show CDR1 as SGHDT and CDR2 as YYEEEE. The CDR3 loop is CASSLQGAGTDTQYF. CDR3 nucleotide sequence: TGTGCCAGCAGCTTACAGGGGGCTGGGACAGATACGCAGTATTTT.

A remark on this clone: Mismatch with germline at one junction end may stem from a read error. The chain combines TRBV30 with TRBJ1-1; 7 nucleotides agree with TRBD1. The V gene's germline CDR1 is GTSNPN and CDR2 SVGIG (reference sequence). This CDR3 region has 13 residues. CDR3 nucleotide sequence: TGTGCCTCGAGTGGTCGAGGGGGCCCAGACGCTTTCTTT. Protein: CASSGRGGPDAFF.

This clone was seen once. The chain is built from TRBV28 and TRBJ1-1; TRBD1 matches at 8 bases. The CDR3 totals 15 residues. The J segment lost 5 bases and the V segment lost 5 bases, leaving 10 bases of the junction unmatched. CDR1 and CDR2 (germline): MDHEN, SYDVKM. The CDR3: CASSLTPGQETEAFF. The CDR3 nucleotides are TGTGCCAGCAGTCTTACTCCGGGACAGGAAACTGAAGCTTTCTTT.